This T cell receptor beta chain was recorded in a study of blood T cell repertoires in COVID-19. Here immunoSEQ multiplex PCR was the method, and the copy in TCRdb shows in-frame clones only, minus some. Of approximately 290,000 clones detected, roughly 84% appear once; the ten largest clones hold 0.75% to 0.95%. While infection was still active, Seattle patients were enrolled and then followed longitudinally. Trimming stripped 3 bases from V and 0 bases from J, with 9 bases between. Germline assignment: CDR1 MNHEY and CDR2 SMNVEV (reference sequence). The CDR3 has 14 residues. The material sequenced was peripheral blood. The sequence came from a human donor with COVID-19, enrolled during active disease. The donor label of this sample is uncertain. The chain uses TRBV27 and TRBJ2-7; D is ambiguous. The CDR3 DNA reads as TGTGCCAGCAGTTTTTTTTCAGACTCCTACGAGCAGTACTTC. It is translated as CASSFFSDSYEQYF.